This T cell receptor beta chain was identified during a study of cytotoxic CD8 clonotypes in ibrutinib-treated CLL. Whole-study context: Outcomes included around 25 partial and 2 complete responses; after median 68 months, roughly 14 stayed remitted and about twelve progressed. Broader study findings: Increased clonality at ibrutinib response gave way to a return toward baseline at progression.

This CDR3 has 15 residues. CDR1 and CDR2 (germline): SEHNR, FQNEAQ (reference sequence). The trim removed 1 base at V and 7 bases at J, leaving 1 base unmatched. A word on this clone: Its antigen is unknown.

Assay used: immunoSEQ multiplex PCR; TCRdb lists only in-frame clones, some missing. The sample gives 200,000 or so clones, roughly 77% of which show up once; about 6.4% is in the top ten. The sequencing here drew on PBMCs, taken after 12 months of ibrutinib treatment. The sequence was obtained from a human donor with chronic lymphocytic leukemia. The chain joins TRBV7-9 to TRBJ1-4; 12 nucleotides align to TRBD1. Here the CDR3 reads CASSLGDRGREKLFF. The CDR3 DNA reads as TGTGCCAGCAGCTTAGGGGACAGGGGGCGTGAAAAACTGTTTTTT.